This T cell receptor (beta chain) derives from a study of post-analysis software for immune sequencing data. For the study at large: The study covered relapsing-remitting, secondary progressive and progressive-relapsing courses of multiple sclerosis.

This CDR3 contains 13 residues. The germline CDR1 and CDR2 sequences are MGHRA and YSYEKL. V lost 4 bases and J 4 bases, leaving 10 bases between the germline ends. Presence of unique molecular identifiers characterized the TCR beta cDNA libraries. TCRdb used MiXCR to reprocess the PCR reads, holding one entry per CDR3 protein. The sample lists fewer than 700,000 distinct CDR3 sequences; roughly 47% were seen once. As concerns this clonotype: The antigen is unknown.

The study, taken as a whole, reports: Compared with controls, patients showed significantly lower normalized Chao1 diversity. Controls had lower frequencies than patients of roughly five TRBV segments, which included TRBV5-6, TRBV5-1 and TRBV20-1. Pronounced co-clustering by F measure was evident among identically batched samples.

J is TRBJ2-5 and V is TRBV4-1; D unclear. The TCR sequence derives from a girl between 5 and 17 years old with multiple sclerosis. Sequenced: blood. The CDR3 is CASSPLMRETQYF. CDR3 sequence (DNA): TGCGCCAGCAGCCCATTGATGCGAGAGACCCAGTACTTC.